The clone carrying this TCR beta chain was detected a few times. The sample originates from a study of blood T cells in healthy people across ages. The CDR3 contains 15 residues. Germline trimming cut 5 bases from V and 4 bases from J; bases unmatched to any gene: 9. CDR1 and CDR2 from the germline V gene are MNHEY and SMNVEV (reference sequence). It was with a sample-barcoded 5' primer and a J-beta primer mix that a second PCR of about 6 to 12 cycles was run. Per sample, CDR3-containing paired-end reads numbered at least 2.5 million. TCRdb redid the calling of the 5' RACE reads with MiXCR, one entry per CDR3 protein. The sample contains 1.6 million or so distinct CDR3 sequences, about 31% of which appear only once. Every sample yielded at least 6 million isolated PBMCs.

Sequenced input: blood. The receptor was isolated from a woman in her twenties or thirties in good health. The rearrangement uses TRBV27 and TRBJ2-7; 9 nucleotides align to TRBD1. Here the CDR3 DNA reads TGTGCCAGCAGTCGAAGGACAGGGGACGGGTACGAGCAGTACTTC. Its protein product is CASSRRTGDGYEQYF.